This TCR beta chain was documented in a study of cytomegalovirus exposure and HLA in healthy donors (dated by TCRdb to about 2017). Looking at the study overall: An earlier analysis of some 600 of the donors reported under 300 Gb of sequence data and 117 million unique TCR beta sequences obtained from roughly 180 million T cells. Genome-wide SNP genotypes for about 60% of the roughly 700 donors were used in a later genetic analysis, which treated that subset as a discovery cohort. The genetic ancestry cluster associated with self-reported Caucasian donors included around 76% of the roughly 380 genotyped donors. All discovery cohort repertoires had been generated on a single sequencing platform. HLA typing covered class I and class II loci at four-digit resolution. An earlier analysis of some 500 of the donors used high-throughput TCR beta sequencing to judge whether each TCR beta V gene segment behaved as functional or pseudogenic. The study aimed to test whether cataloging public T cell receptors could reveal signatures of past pathogen exposure. The number of typed donors differed by locus: roughly 629-630 for A, B, C, DRB1 and DQB1; 522 for DQA1; 606 for DPA1; and some 450 for DPB1. The study used immunosequencing to profile the T cell repertoires of approximately 630 subjects and linked those repertoires to cytomegalovirus serostatus. A later analysis re-examined previously published TCR beta repertoires from more than 600 donors and added high-resolution HLA genotyping to investigate patterns of TCR occurrence. Among around 400 genotyped donors of the cohort, an average of approximately 240,000 unique TCR beta nucleotide sequences was sequenced per donor, of which about 18% were non-productive. An early release that covered about 600 HLA-typed donors contained about 300 gigabases of sequencing data and 70 million to 100 million unique TCR sequences. The study combined high-throughput TCR immunosequencing, statistical association of individual TCRs with disease status, and machine learning to predict cytomegalovirus infection status. A separate validation cohort of roughly 130 different subjects was used in addition to the approximately 640-subject first cohort. Alongside the repertoire data, information on donor age, sex, ethnicity and CMV serostatus was compiled. The later analysis used no new phenotypic data to find candidate immune exposures, relying instead on TCR beta sequences and their occurrence across donors. A handful of DR-DQ haplotypes were handled as single units for association and clustering because linkage in the cohort was strong. Results and caveats for the whole study, not just this receptor: A further reported finding was that TCR beta sequences accurately predicted the HLA-A and HLA-B alleles for most subjects in the first cohort. The cohort was sequenced for TCR beta chains only, and without alpha or paired-chain data the features that could be detected were limited. The classifier was reported to diagnose cytomegalovirus status with high specificity and sensitivity in both the original cohort and the validation cohort. In a later genetic analysis, fewer N-insertions in productive TCRs were reported among donors in an Asian-associated ancestry cluster than the 666-donor mean. Some IMGT-functional V segments, including TRBV6-2 and TRBV6-3, could not be distinguished by the 87-base-pair reads and were therefore excluded. In vitro tests confirmed that a few of the cytomegalovirus-associated TCR beta chains recognize cytomegalovirus antigens. The earlier analysis of 587 of the donors excluded roughly 17 rarely observed V segments, including chromosome 9 orphons, because counts were too low. According to a later analysis, most CMV-associated TCR beta chains appeared to be HLA-restricted, and the HLA associations seemed to be driven largely by CMV exposure. In a later analysis, HLA-associated TCR beta chains showed more clonal expansion and lower generation probabilities than non-associated chains that were equally common. Several of the top co-occurrence clusters appeared to be linked to parvovirus B19, influenza, CMV and Epstein-Barr virus, according to a later analysis. In a later analysis, the rate of TCR association differed among HLA loci, with DRB1 alleles having the most associated TCRs and HLA-C alleles having the fewest. Presence/absence analyses assumed roughly uniform sequencing depth across donors, an assumption that may not hold. Because HLA typing was missing for some donors at each locus, association tests included only the typed subset. A total of 150 or so TCR beta chains were listed by the study as associated with cytomegalovirus. A later analysis associated about 17,000 TCR beta sequences with specific HLA alleles at a false discovery rate of 0.05. Immune exposure information for the cohort was limited to CMV serostatus. According to the authors, the approach could potentially be generalized to other disease states and immunological phenotypes. When HLA alleles, especially DR and DQ, strongly co-occurred, TCR associations were difficult to assign to individual alleles. Across donors, most TCR sequences were observed very rarely, whereas some public TCRs were present in many individuals. An earlier analysis of some 590 of the donors showed that most TCR beta V segments appeared in productive rearrangements either about 90% or about 30% of the time, which broadly matched IMGT annotations. A group of highly shared sequence variants was considered likely to be a technical artifact of the sequencing pipeline. Correlated functional status among segregating V segments might reflect linkage disequilibrium, but an unknown experimental factor could not be ruled out. In a later genetic analysis, a missense DCLRE1C variant was associated with V-gene and J-gene trimming of TCR beta chains, and the association was replicated in an independent cohort.

Concerning this clone itself: No cognate antigen has been identified for it. Within one base of it there is no much larger clone, and no base qualities were kept.

There are 18 amino acids in the CDR3, from cysteine to phenylalanine inclusive. The entry retains the CDR3 DNA only, 54 bases that are in frame from base 1. Trimming accounts for 0 bases at V and 8 bases at J, while the number of junction bases matched to no gene is 16. From a lookup of the germline V gene, CDR1 and CDR2 are SGHTA and FQGNSA. In total, fewer than 750 healthy bone marrow donors made up the cohort. All cohort members were sampled while nominally healthy, although unrecorded immune exposures were likely present. The donor tested CMV seronegative and was one of the 352 seronegative cohort members. A peripheral blood sample was provided by each donor, and peripheral blood mononuclear cells were used for TCR beta sequencing. Genomic DNA was extracted from the blood cell samples with the Qiagen DNeasy Blood Extraction Kit. Libraries came from the immunoSEQ multiplex PCR assay. For the multiplex PCR, a mixture combining 60 forward primers for TCR Vbeta segments and 13 reverse primers for TCR Jbeta segments was used. A multiplex PCR assay on genomic DNA amplified the CDR3 region of rearranged TCR beta genes. Amplified TCR beta libraries were sequenced as 87-base-pair reads on the Illumina HiSeq System. On the authors' methods: Across the 700 or so repertoires, a later analysis counted roughly 84 million unique TCR beta chains, around 11 million of which were shared by at least two donors. Raw reads were error-corrected and collapsed into unique sequences with a nearest-neighbor algorithm that merged closely related sequences to remove PCR and sequencing errors. CDR3 sequences were aligned to IMGT reference sequences to assign V, D and J gene segments. Each retained sequence needed at least a six-nucleotide match to both a V gene segment and a J gene segment. A rearrangement was called productive if the CDR3 had no stop codons and remained in frame with V and J, and every other rearrangement was called non-productive. Following IMGT convention, CDR3 was defined as the stretch from the second conserved V-encoded cysteine up to the conserved J-encoded phenylalanine. In an earlier analysis of 587 of the donors, sequences lacking an unambiguous match to a single V gene segment were excluded. An earlier analysis of 587 of the donors classified V segments as functional when productive rearrangements were above 56.7% and as segregating when the standard deviation between donors was above 5%. A statistical classification framework was developed to diagnose cytomegalovirus status using the catalog of TCR beta chain sequences. V and J gene assignment, in a later analysis, came from comparing TCR nucleotide sequences with IMGT/GENE-DB human TR gene sequences. Using the TCRdist pipeline, a later analysis assigned CDR3 sequences along with most-parsimonious VDJ recombination scenarios. In a later analysis, each TCR beta chain was defined by its CDR3 amino acid sequence together with its V-gene family, and reads lacking a unique V-gene family were excluded. A later analysis removed several hundred highly shared, low-generation-probability nucleotide sequences to deal with suspected cross-contamination and a sequencing artifact. In a later analysis, a clonal expansion index was calculated for each public chain from normalized within-repertoire ranks of inferred template counts. In a later analysis, generation probabilities were computed with a VDJ recombination model fitted to out-of-frame rearrangements, and the resulting probabilities were checked against IGoR. In a later analysis, hypergeometric tests were used to score TCR-TCR, TCR-HLA and TCR-CMV co-occurrence, with a repertoire-size bias correction applied to TCR pairs. In a later analysis, false discovery rates were estimated by permuting HLA or CMV assignments 20 times. In a later analysis, co-occurring TCRs were grouped using DBSCAN, with TCRdist sequence similarity added in when clustering inside HLA-allele-positive subsets. Repertoires with fewer than 30,000 or more than 120,000 public chains were left out of co-occurrence clustering, as were about five repertoires with anomalous nucleotide sharing. Not all clones reach the TCRdb copy of this immuneACCESS table, which keeps in-frame sequences only. Checked studies attribute under half of the gap to unresolved V genes and leave the rest unexplained. V and J calls and clone size are as listed in that table; D and trimming were resolved from the DNA. The sample data list nearly 95,000 clones, and about four fifths of these were observed just once. Jointly, the top ten make up around 3.8% of the sample.

The rearrangement combines TRBV7-2 with TRBJ1-5; 7 middle bases align to TRBD1. The sample taken for sequencing was PBMCs. The TCR originated in a woman aged 40 to 50 in good health and CMV-seronegative. The DNA reads TGTGCCAGCAGCTTAGCCAAGACAGGGTGGAGTTGTGTTAAGCCCCAGCATTTT. Its product reads: CASSLAKTGWSCVKPQHF.